The 26 T cell receptor beta chains below come from one sample, sequenced in a study of regulatory T cells in long-lasting Graves disease. The time point denotes: newly diagnosed GD, antithyroid drugs for less than 3 months. The TCR library was made from RNA extracted from PBMCs. In building TCR beta libraries, iRepertoire HTBI primers were used together with Arm-PCR of CDR3 regions. TCRdb re-analysed the multiplex PCR reads in MiXCR, keeping a single row per CDR3 protein. The sample shows roughly 610,000 distinct CDR3 sequences, less than 20% of them seen only once. These records were also assigned to another study, of T cells in Graves' hyperthyroidism and ophthalmopathy.

Sequenced material: peripheral blood mononuclear cells (PBMCs), taken at new diagnosis, from a patient treated with antithyroid drugs. The origin of the receptors is a woman aged 25-40 years with Graves disease.

There are many counts of this clonotype. The chain recombines TRBV28 with TRBJ1-1; tentative D call: TRBD1 (6 bases). CDR1 and CDR2 (germline): MDHEN, SYDVKM. Deletions cut 10 bases from V and 5 bases from J, with 20 bases between. There are 14 residues in the CDR3. In DNA form, the CDR3 reads TGTGCCACCATTGGGGGGGCCTTGGGAACTGAAGCTTTCTTT. Its protein is CATIGGALGTEAFF.

In its sample, this clonotype was seen many times. The chain employs TRBV7-2 and TRBJ2-1; D may be TRBD1 (6 bases). Looked up from germline, CDR1 is SGHTA and CDR2 is FQGNSA. CDR3 size: 15 residues. The V gene lost 2 bases and the J gene lost 6 bases, with 14 bases spanning the gap. The CDR3 DNA follows: TGTGCCAGCAGCTTAACCCAGATGGGGGCCAATGAGCAGTTCTTC. This encodes CASSLTQMGANEQFF.

This clonotype came up many times. This sequence joins TRBV2 and TRBJ2-5; 8 positions agree with TRBD1. The length of the CDR3 is 14 residues. The ends lost 6 bases at V and 3 bases at J; junction bases unmatched: 6. The germline CDR1 and CDR2 sequences are SNHLY and FYNNEI. The CDR3 is CASSWDRREETQYF. In DNA, the CDR3 is TGTGCCAGCAGCTGGGACAGGAGAGAAGAGACCCAGTACTTC. Supplemented by reference TRBV2 and TRBJ2-5, the full variable domain reads EPEVTQTPSHQVTQMGQEVILRCVPISNHLYFYWYRQILGQKVEFLVSFYNNEISEKSEIFDDQFSVERPDGSNFTLKIRSTKLEDSAMYFCASSWDRREETQYFGPGTRLLVL.

About this clonotype: A read error may explain this, as a much larger clone is one base away. The chain combines TRBV6-2 or TRBV6-3 with TRBJ2-1; 8 positions agree with TRBD2. Germline lookup yields CDR1 MNHEY and CDR2 SVGEGT. The CDR3 totals 13 residues. The DNA for the CDR3 is TGTGCCAGCGTCAGCGGGGGTTACAGTGAGCAGTTCTTC. It translates to CASVSGGYSEQFF.

There are a few counts of this clonotype. The V call is TRBV19, the J call TRBJ1-2, with TRBD1 identical over 9 bases. The length of the CDR3 is 13 residues. Germline CDR1 reads LNHDA; CDR2 reads SQIVND (reference sequence). V trimming: 7 bases; J trimming: 8 bases; junction bases outside the gene matches: 8. Here the CDR3 DNA reads TGTGCCAGTAACGGACAGGGGAGGATAGGCTACACCTTC. Residues: CASNGQGRIGYTF.

This clonotype was observed at least ten times. The chain recombines TRBV7-3 with TRBJ2-1; TRBD2 matches 10 bases. The germline V gene has CDR1 SGHTA and CDR2 FQGTGA. This CDR3 is built from 16 residues. Unmatched junction bases numbered 11, after V lost 5 bases and J lost 7 bases. The CDR3: CASSPTASGSGNEQFF. DNA for the CDR3: TGTGCCAGCAGCCCTACAGCTAGCGGGAGTGGTAATGAGCAGTTCTTC.

At least ten counts were recorded for this clonotype. The chain has TRBV28 and TRBJ1-5; tentative D call: TRBD1 (6 bases). The CDR3 has 13 residues. V dropped 6 bases and J dropped 6 bases, with 12 bases sitting between them. Germline lookup yields CDR1 MDHEN and CDR2 SYDVKM. The CDR3 sequence: CASRPQGSQPQHF. The CDR3 bases are TGTGCCAGCAGGCCACAGGGAAGTCAGCCCCAGCATTTT.

The gene calls are TRBV9 and TRBJ2-3; D perhaps matches TRBD1 (6 bases). CDR1 is SGDLS, CDR2 YYNGEE, per germline. V was cut by 3 bases and J by 1 base, with 15 bases left in between. The length of the CDR3 is 16 residues. DNA of the CDR3: TGTGCCAGCAGCGCCAAACAGGGAATAGGCACAGATACGCAGTATTTT. Encoded protein: CASSAKQGIGTDTQYF.

The chain is built from TRBV20-1 and TRBJ2-7, with 10 bases matching TRBD2. The CDR3 has 14 amino acids. Germline trimming cut 5 bases from V and 1 base from J; bases unmatched to any gene: 5. Looked up from germline, CDR1 is DFQATT and CDR2 is SNEGSKA (reference sequence). This chain's CDR3 is CSAPLLAGSYEQYF. The CDR3, as DNA: TGCAGTGCTCCGCTACTAGCGGGATCCTACGAGCAGTACTTC.

This clonotype was picked up many times. The chain recombines TRBV7-2 with TRBJ1-5, with TRBD1 matching 10 bases. Losses at the gene ends were 4 bases for V and 4 bases for J; bases not matched to a gene: 4. There are 15 residues in the CDR3. CDR1 and CDR2 from the germline V gene are SGHTA and FQGNSA. The CDR3, as DNA: TGTGCCAGCAGCTGGGACAGGGGAATAAATCAGCCCCAGCATTTT. Its protein product is CASSWDRGINQPQHF.

This clonotype was recorded at least ten times. This chain joins TRBV2 and TRBJ2-7, with 8 nucleotides matching TRBD1. J lost 5 bases, V lost 4 bases, and 10 bases had no gene match. The CDR3 contains 15 residues. Germline CDR1 and CDR2: SNHLY and FYNNEI. CDR3 bases: TGTGCCAGCAGTGCGCTCCGGGACAGGTCTGACGAGCAGTACTTC. Protein sequence: CASSALRDRSDEQYF. Together with reference TRBV2 and TRBJ2-7, the CDR3 gives the full variable domain: EPEVTQTPSHQVTQMGQEVILRCVPISNHLYFYWYRQILGQKVEFLVSFYNNEISEKSEIFDDQFSVERPDGSNFTLKIRSTKLEDSAMYFCASSALRDRSDEQYFGPGTRLTVT.

In this sample, this clonotype turned up a few times. The rearrangement links TRBV2 to TRBJ2-6; 13 bases agree with TRBD2. This CDR3 has 18 amino acids. Germline CDR1 reads SNHLY; CDR2 reads FYNNEI. Losses at the gene ends were 5 bases for V and 1 base for J; bases not matched to a gene: 5. CDR3 residues: CASSPGTSGISGANVLTF. The CDR3 DNA is TGTGCCAGCAGTCCCGGGACTAGCGGGATATCTGGGGCCAACGTCCTGACTTTC.

This clonotype was counted ten times or more. The chain links TRBV6-1 to TRBJ1-1; TRBD1 is a possible D gene (5 bases). Trimming cost V 6 bases and J 0 bases, with 14 bases left between them. This CDR3 has 15 amino acids. Germline CDR1 reads MNHNS; CDR2 reads SASEGT. CDR3 DNA: TGTGCCAGCAGCTGGACGGACAACATGAACACTGAAGCTTTCTTT. Its protein is CASSWTDNMNTEAFF.

With respect to this clonotype: Just one base apart from a much larger clone, this may be a read error. The V call is TRBV3-1, the J call TRBJ2-1; TRBD2 matches 7 bases. Per germline, CDR1 LGHDT and CDR2 YNNKEL (reference sequence). CDR3 length: 12 amino acids. The CDR3 is CASSRGGSEQSF. For the CDR3, the DNA is TGTGCCAGCAGCCGGGGGGGGAGTGAGCAGTCCTTC.

This rearrangement joins TRBV9 to TRBJ2-1; D ambiguous. V was clipped by 2 bases and J by 5 bases, with 8 bases between them. Germline lookup yields CDR1 SGDLS and CDR2 YYNGEE. The CDR3 covers 13 residues. CDR3 region: CASSVLGNNEQFF. As DNA, the CDR3 is TGTGCCAGCAGCGTCCTAGGGAACAATGAGCAGTTCTTC.

The CDR3 here is CASSLLVSSDTQYF. The DNA of the CDR3 is TGTGCCAGCAGTTTGCTAGTATCCTCAGATACGCAGTATTTT. The rearrangement links TRBV12-3 or TRBV12-4 to TRBJ2-3; D unclear. The V and J ends lost 3 bases and 4 bases respectively, with 11 bases between them. This CDR3 region has 14 residues.

This clonotype came up once. With a much larger clone just one base away, this may be a read error. The J gene is TRBJ1-2, the V gene TRBV6-1, with a possible D match to TRBD1 (5 bases). Germline V CDR1 and CDR2: MNHNS, SASEGT. V gave up 4 bases and J gave up 7 bases, with 16 bases separating them. The CDR3 extends over 14 amino acids. Here the CDR3 DNA reads TGTGCCAGCAGTGTCCGGGACGGGGAAACTGGCTACACCTTC. As protein: CASSVRDGETGYTF.

The chain couples TRBV30 to TRBJ2-3; tentatively, D is TRBD1 (5 bases). Germline V gene lookup returns CDR1 GTSNPN and CDR2 SVGIG (reference sequence). The CDR3 runs 12 residues. The germline V and J ends were trimmed by 0 bases and 4 bases, with 5 bases remaining between them. CDR3 loop: CAWSVQADTQYF. CDR3 nucleotides: TGTGCCTGGAGTGTACAGGCAGATACGCAGTATTTT.

This clonotype was recorded many times. J is TRBJ2-7 and V is TRBV9; a weak D match, TRBD2 (5 bases). Germline CDR1 SGDLS, CDR2 YYNGEE. The CDR3 runs 13 residues. Trimming removed 4 bases from V and 6 bases from J, with 14 bases in between. The chain's CDR3 is CASSPGVGGEQYF. CDR3 nucleotide sequence: TGTGCCAGCAGCCCCGGGGTAGGTGGCGAGCAGTACTTC. The full variable domain, with the rest looked up from reference TRBV9 and TRBJ2-7, is DSGVTQTPKHLITATGQRVTLRCSPRSGDLSVYWYQQSLDQGLQFLIQYYNGEERAKGNILERFSAQQFPDLHSELNLSSLELGDSALYFCASSPGVGGEQYFGPGTRLTVT.

This clonotype was counted many times. The chain has TRBV6-1 and TRBJ2-7, with 12 bases matching TRBD1. V shed 7 bases and J 6 bases; nucleotides not matched to a gene: 13. The germline CDR1 and CDR2 sequences are MNHNS and SASEGT. This CDR3 spans 16 amino acids. The chain's CDR3 is CASTNLPGTGGGEQYF. CDR3 coding DNA: TGTGCCAGCACCAATCTCCCTGGGACAGGGGGCGGCGAGCAGTACTTC.

The chain has TRBV13 and TRBJ2-7; maybe TRBD2 (5 bases). V shed 5 bases and J shed 2 bases, with 19 bases lying between them. The germline CDR1 and CDR2 sequences are PRHDT and FYEKMQ (reference sequence). This CDR3 comprises 16 residues. As DNA, the CDR3 is TGTGCCAGCAGCCTTTGGGGAGAGGCGGAACCCTACGAGCAGTACTTC. Its protein is CASSLWGEAEPYEQYF.

This clonotype was counted a few times. The chain recombines TRBV28 with TRBJ1-5; TRBD1 is a possible D gene (5 bases). The CDR3 is made up of 15 amino acids. V was cut by 6 bases and J by 2 bases, with 14 bases left in between. CDR1 MDHEN and CDR2 SYDVKM come from the germline V gene. CDR3 DNA: TGTGCCAGCAGGACAGAAGCAGCCGGCAATCAGCCCCAGCATTTT. It encodes CASRTEAAGNQPQHF.

The rearrangement joins TRBV18 to TRBJ1-6; D perhaps matches TRBD1 (6 bases). V lost 5 bases and J lost 10, with 12 bases in between. This CDR3 contains 13 residues. Germline V gene data show CDR1 as KGHSH and CDR2 as LQKENI. The DNA for the CDR3 is TGTGCCAGCTCATCACAGGGCCAATCACCCCTCCACTTT. Amino acids: CASSSQGQSPLHF.

This clonotype occurred a few times. The CDR3 sequence is CATSDGTGDQPQHF. DNA of the CDR3: TGTGCCACCAGTGATGGGACAGGGGATCAGCCCCAGCATTTT. The rearrangement joins TRBV24-1 to TRBJ1-5; 10 bases map to TRBD1. The trim removed 3 bases at V and 5 bases at J, leaving 0 bases unmatched. This CDR3 contains 14 residues. The germline gives CDR1 KGHDR, CDR2 SFDVKD.

This clonotype was seen a few times. The rearrangement uses TRBV28 and TRBJ2-7; TRBD2 agrees at 12 bases. The CDR3 is made up of 15 amino acids. J lost 2 bases, V lost 8 bases, and 7 bases had no gene match. CDR1 and CDR2 from the germline V gene are MDHEN and SYDVKM. DNA of the CDR3: TGTGCCAGCTGGACTAGCGGGAAGAGGACCTACGAGCAGTACTTC. This gives the protein CASWTSGKRTYEQYF.

For this clonotype: It may be a read error: a sequence one base away is much more abundant. The chain couples TRBV20-1 to TRBJ2-2; 9 positions agree with TRBD1. The V and J ends lost 3 bases and 6 bases, in that order; junction bases with no gene match: 8. The CDR3 is 15 residues long. Germline V gene sequence: CDR1 DFQATT, CDR2 SNEGSKA (reference sequence). CDR3 nucleotides: TGCAGTGCTAGGGGGGACAGGGCGTACGCCGGGGAGCTGTTTTTT. It specifies CSARGDRAYAGELFF.